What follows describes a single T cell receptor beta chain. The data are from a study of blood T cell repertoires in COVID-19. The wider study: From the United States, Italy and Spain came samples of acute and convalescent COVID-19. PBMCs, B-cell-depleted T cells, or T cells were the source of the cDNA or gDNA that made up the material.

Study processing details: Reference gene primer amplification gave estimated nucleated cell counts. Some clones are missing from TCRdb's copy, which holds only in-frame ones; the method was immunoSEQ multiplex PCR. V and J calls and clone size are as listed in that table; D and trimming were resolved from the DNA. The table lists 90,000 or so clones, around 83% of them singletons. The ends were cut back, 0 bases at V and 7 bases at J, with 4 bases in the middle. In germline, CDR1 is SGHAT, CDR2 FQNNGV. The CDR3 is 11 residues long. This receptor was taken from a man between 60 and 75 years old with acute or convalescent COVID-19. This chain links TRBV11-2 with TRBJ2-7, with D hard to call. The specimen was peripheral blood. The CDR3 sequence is CASSLDIEQYF. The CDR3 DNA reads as TGTGCCAGCAGCTTAGACATTGAGCAGTACTTC. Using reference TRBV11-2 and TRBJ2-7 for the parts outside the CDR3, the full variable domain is EAGVAQSPRYKIIEKRQSVAFWCNPISGHATLYWYQQILGQGPKLLIQFQNNGVVDDSQLPKDRFSAERLKGVDSTLKIQPAKLEDSAVYLCASSLDIEQYFGPGTRLTVT.